This T cell receptor beta chain is from a study of T cells in Graves' hyperthyroidism and ophthalmopathy. Study context: The blood sample was taken at first diagnosis, before treatment began.

Losses at the gene ends were 6 bases for V and 1 base for J; bases not matched to a gene: 5. The CDR3 totals 16 residues. Germline V gene lookup returns CDR1 SEHNR and CDR2 FQNEAQ (reference sequence). There were TCR beta CDR3 regions amplified from RNA transcripts. The HTBI primer set served for first-round RT-PCR of the TCR CDR3. TCRdb passed the multiplex PCR reads through MiXCR, listing each CDR3 protein once. Of 650,000 to 850,000 distinct CDR3 sequences listed, 18% are singletons. Sequencing was performed on blood. The clonotype originates from a woman aged 50 to 60 with Graves' hyperthyroidism that later progressed to Graves' ophthalmopathy. The rearrangement joins TRBV7-9 to TRBJ2-2; 10 positions agree with TRBD2. The CDR3 DNA reads TGTGCCAGCAGGCAGACTAGCGGGCGGAACACCGGGGAGCTGTTTTTT. Residues: CASRQTSGRNTGELFF.